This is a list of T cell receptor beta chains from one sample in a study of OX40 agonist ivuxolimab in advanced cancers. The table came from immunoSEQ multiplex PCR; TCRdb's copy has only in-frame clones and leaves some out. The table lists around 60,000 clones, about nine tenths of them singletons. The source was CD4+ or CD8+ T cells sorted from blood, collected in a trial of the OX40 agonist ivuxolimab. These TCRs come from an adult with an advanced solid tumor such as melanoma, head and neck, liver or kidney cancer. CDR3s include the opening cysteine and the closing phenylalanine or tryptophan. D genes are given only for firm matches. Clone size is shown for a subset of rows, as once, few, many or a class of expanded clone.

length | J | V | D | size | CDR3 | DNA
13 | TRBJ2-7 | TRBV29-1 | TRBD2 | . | CSVASGRTYEQYF | TGCAGCGTTGCCAGCGGGAGGACCTACGAGCAGTACTTC
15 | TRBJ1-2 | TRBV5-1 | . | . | CASSLPEGGATGYTF | TGCGCCAGCAGCTTACCCGAGGGGGGGGCTACGGGCTACACCTTC
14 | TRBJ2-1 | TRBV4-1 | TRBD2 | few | CASRRTSGSNEQFF | TGCGCCAGCAGGCGGACTAGCGGGAGTAATGAGCAGTTCTTC
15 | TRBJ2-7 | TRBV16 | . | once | CASSHRSGSSYEQYF | TGTGCCAGCAGCCATCGTAGCGGAAGCTCCTACGAGCAGTACTTC
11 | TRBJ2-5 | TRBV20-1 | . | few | CSARMGFTQYF | TGCAGTGCTCGAATGGGATTTACCCAGTACTTC
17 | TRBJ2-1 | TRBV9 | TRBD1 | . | CASSVGDRGKSYNEQFF | TGTGCCAGCAGCGTAGGGGACAGGGGAAAGTCCTACAATGAGCAGTTCTTC
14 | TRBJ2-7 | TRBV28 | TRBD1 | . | CASSLIGTAYEQYF | TGTGCCAGCAGTTTAATAGGGACAGCCTACGAGCAGTACTTC
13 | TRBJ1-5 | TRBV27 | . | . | CASSLGTAQPQHF | TGTGCCAGCTCTCTCGGGACCGCTCAGCCCCAGCATTTT
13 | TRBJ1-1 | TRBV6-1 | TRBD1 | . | CASSRDSHTEAFF | TGTGCCAGCAGCCGGGACAGCCACACTGAAGCTTTCTTT
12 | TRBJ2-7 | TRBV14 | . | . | CASSHLPSEQYF | TGTGCCAGCAGCCACCTACCCTCCGAGCAGTACTTC
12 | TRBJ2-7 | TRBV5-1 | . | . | CASSLMGMEQYF | TGCGCCAGCAGCTTGATGGGCATGGAGCAGTACTTC
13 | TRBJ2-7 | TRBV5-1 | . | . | CASRLGTSYEQYF | TGCGCCAGCCGACTCGGGACATCCTACGAGCAGTACTTC
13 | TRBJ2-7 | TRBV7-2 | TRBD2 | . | CASSQREAYEQYF | TGTGCCAGCTCCCAGCGGGAGGCCTACGAGCAGTACTTC
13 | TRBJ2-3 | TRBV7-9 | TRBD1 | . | CASRDSEADTQYF | TGTGCCAGCCGGGACAGCGAGGCAGATACGCAGTATTTT
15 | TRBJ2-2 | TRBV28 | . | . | CASSLATGLTGELFF | TGTGCCAGCAGTCTGGCAACGGGACTCACCGGGGAGCTGTTTTTT
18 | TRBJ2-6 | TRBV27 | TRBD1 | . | CASSPGTGGGSGANVLTF | TGTGCCAGCAGCCCCGGGACAGGGGGTGGCTCTGGGGCCAACGTCCTGACTTTC
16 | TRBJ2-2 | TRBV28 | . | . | CASISQGFFWTGELFF | TGTGCCAGCATCTCACAGGGTTTTTTTTGGACCGGGGAGCTGTTTTTT
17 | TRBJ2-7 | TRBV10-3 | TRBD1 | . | CAISESTWGQSSYEQYF | TGTGCCATCAGTGAGTCGACTTGGGGACAGTCGTCCTACGAGCAGTACTTC
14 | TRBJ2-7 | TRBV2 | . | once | CASSGLPDRSEQYF | TGTGCCAGCAGTGGACTACCAGATAGGTCGGAGCAGTACTTC
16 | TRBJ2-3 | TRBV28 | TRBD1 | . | CASSSPGTGITDTQYF | TGTGCCAGCAGTTCCCCCGGGACAGGGATCACAGATACGCAGTATTTT
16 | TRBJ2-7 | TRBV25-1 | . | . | CASSDPRDGGDYEQYF | TGTGCCAGCAGTGACCCGAGGGACGGAGGAGACTACGAGCAGTACTTC
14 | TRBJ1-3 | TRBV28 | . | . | CASTTTGGRNTIYF | TGTGCCAGCACCACGACAGGTGGAAGAAACACCATATATTTT
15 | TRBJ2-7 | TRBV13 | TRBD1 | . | CASSASGTGGYEQYF | TGTGCCAGCAGCGCCTCTGGGACAGGGGGCTACGAGCAGTACTTC
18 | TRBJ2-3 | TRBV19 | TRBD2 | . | CASSIDLLKRDQTDTQYF | TGTGCCAGTAGTATAGATCTTTTAAAGCGGGATCAAACGGATACGCAGTATTTT
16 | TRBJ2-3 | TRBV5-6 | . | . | CASSWPGRVETDTQYF | TGTGCCAGCAGCTGGCCGGGTAGAGTGGAAACAGATACGCAGTATTTT
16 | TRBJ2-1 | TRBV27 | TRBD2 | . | CASSPSASGPYNEQFF | TGTGCCAGCTCCCCATCCGCTAGCGGGCCCTACAATGAGCAGTTCTTC